A single T cell receptor beta chain is shown here with its context. The data originate from a study of blood T cells in healthy people across ages. Sample-barcoded 5' priming and a J-beta primer mix drove a second PCR of roughly 6 to 12 cycles. Every sample returned 2.5 million or more CDR3-containing paired-end reads. TCRdb reprocessed the 5' RACE reads with MiXCR, giving one entry per CDR3 protein. The data show some 900,000 distinct CDR3 sequences, 25% to 35% seen once. V lost 2 bases to trimming and J lost 8 bases, with 13 bases between them. CDR3 length equals 15 residues. Germline CDR1 reads SNHLY; CDR2 reads FYNNEI. The donors, all healthy, were Caucasians living in Russia, aged roughly 6 to 100.

Material for sequencing was blood. The chain uses TRBV2 and TRBJ1-6; maybe TRBD1 (6 bases). The origin of this receptor is a woman older than 75 in good health. The DNA for the CDR3 is TGTGCCAGCAGTGAACAACGGGGGGCTCATTCACCCCTCCACTTT. Residues: CASSEQRGAHSPLHF.